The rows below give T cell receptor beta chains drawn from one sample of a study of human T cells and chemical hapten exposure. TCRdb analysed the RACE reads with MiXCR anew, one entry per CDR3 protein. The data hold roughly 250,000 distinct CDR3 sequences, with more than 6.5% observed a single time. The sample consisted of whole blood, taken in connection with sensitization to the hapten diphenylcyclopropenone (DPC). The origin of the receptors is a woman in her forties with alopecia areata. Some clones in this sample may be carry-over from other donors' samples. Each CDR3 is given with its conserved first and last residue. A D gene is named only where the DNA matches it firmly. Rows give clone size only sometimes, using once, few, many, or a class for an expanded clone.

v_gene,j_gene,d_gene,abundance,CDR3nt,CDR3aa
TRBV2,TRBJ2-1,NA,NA,TGTGCCAGCACGGGGAGCTCCTACAATGAGCAGTTCTTC,CASTGSSYNEQFF
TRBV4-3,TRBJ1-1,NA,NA,TGCGCCAGCAGCCAAGATCTCACAGGGTGGACTGAAGCTTTCTTT,CASSQDLTGWTEAFF
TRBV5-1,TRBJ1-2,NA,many,TGCGCCAGCAGCTTGGCGTATGGCTACACCTTC,CASSLAYGYTF
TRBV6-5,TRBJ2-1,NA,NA,TGTGCCAGCAGTCCGTTCCGTGAGAGTGAGCAGTTCTTC,CASSPFRESEQFF
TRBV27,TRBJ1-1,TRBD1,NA,TGTGCCAGCAGTTTATCAGGGGGCAGCCTGAACACTGAAGCTTTCTTT,CASSLSGGSLNTEAFF
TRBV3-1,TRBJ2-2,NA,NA,TGTGCCAGCCACGAAGGGGTTACCGGGGAGCTGTTTTTT,CASHEGVTGELFF
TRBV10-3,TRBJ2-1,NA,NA,TGTGCCATCAGTGAGGGACTAACTTCAAATGAGCAGTTCTTC,CAISEGLTSNEQFF
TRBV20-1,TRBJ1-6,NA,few,TGCAGTGCTAGAGATGGAGAAAGCCCCTATAATTCACCCCTCCACTTT,CSARDGESPYNSPLHF
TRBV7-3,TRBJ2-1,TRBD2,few,TGTGCCAGCAGCTTAGACGTTAGTAGCGGGAGGGGCGAGCAGTTCTTC,CASSLDVSSGRGEQFF
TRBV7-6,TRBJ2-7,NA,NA,TGTGCCAGCAGCTTAGCGGGAGAGGGAACCTACGAGCAGTACTTC,CASSLAGEGTYEQYF
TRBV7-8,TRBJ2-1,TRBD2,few,TGTGCCAGCAGCGATATAGCGGGAGCGAGTGGTGAGCAGTTCTTC,CASSDIAGASGEQFF
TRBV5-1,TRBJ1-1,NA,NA,TGCGCCAGCAGCTTCGAAGGGACTGAAGCTTTCTTT,CASSFEGTEAFF
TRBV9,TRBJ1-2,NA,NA,TGTGCCAGCAGCGTAGCTACGGCAGCTAACTATGGCTACACCTTC,CASSVATAANYGYTF
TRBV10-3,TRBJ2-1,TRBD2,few,TGTGCCATCAGTACCTTGGGCGGGAGGGTCGGCAATGAGCAGTTCTTC,CAISTLGGRVGNEQFF
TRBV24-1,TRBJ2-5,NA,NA,TGTGCCACCAGTGATTGGAGTAGAGAAGAGACCCAGTACTTC,CATSDWSREETQYF
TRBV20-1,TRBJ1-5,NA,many,TGCAGTGCTAGAGTGGGTCGGGCAAGCAATCAGCCCCAGCATTTT,CSARVGRASNQPQHF
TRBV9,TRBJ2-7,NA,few,TGTGCCAGCAGCTTACGACTAGATTCCTCCTACGAGCAGTACTTC,CASSLRLDSSYEQYF
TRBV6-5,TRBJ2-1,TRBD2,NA,TGTGCCAGCAGCTGGCTAGCGGGAGGTGGCAATGAGCAGTTCTTC,CASSWLAGGGNEQFF
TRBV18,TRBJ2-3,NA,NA,TGTGCCAGCTCACCAGGCAGGGGGACTAGCACAGATACGCAGTATTTT,CASSPGRGTSTDTQYF
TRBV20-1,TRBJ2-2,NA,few,TGCAGTGCTAGACCCGCTGGGGAGCTGTTTTTT,CSARPAGELFF
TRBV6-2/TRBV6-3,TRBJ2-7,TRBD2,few,TGTGCCAGCAGCCTATCAGCGGGGCGAACCTACGAGCAGTACTTC,CASSLSAGRTYEQYF
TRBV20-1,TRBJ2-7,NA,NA,TGCAGTGCTAGAGTCTACGAGCAGTACTTC,CSARVYEQYF
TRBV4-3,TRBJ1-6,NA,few,TGCGCCAGCAGCCAAGAGGCACAGAGCTCCTATAATTCACCCCTCCACTTT,CASSQEAQSSYNSPLHF
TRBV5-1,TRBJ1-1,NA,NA,TGCGCCAGCAGCTTCACCGGGGTGGTTACTGAAGCTTTCTTT,CASSFTGVVTEAFF
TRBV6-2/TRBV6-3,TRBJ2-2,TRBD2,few,TGTGCCAGCAGCCGCTCCGGCGGGAGTCGAACCGGGGAGCTGTTTTTT,CASSRSGGSRTGELFF
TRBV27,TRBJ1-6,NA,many,TGTGCCAGCAGTTTTGCTGGGAATAATTCACCCCTCCACTTT,CASSFAGNNSPLHF
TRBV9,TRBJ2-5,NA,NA,TGTGCCAGCAGTGTGACAGGTTGGGCCAACCAAGGGACCCAGTACTTC,CASSVTGWANQGTQYF
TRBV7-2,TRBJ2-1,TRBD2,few,TGTGCCAGCAGCCCCTTCGGACTAGCGGGTTCCTACAATGAGCAGTTCTTC,CASSPFGLAGSYNEQFF
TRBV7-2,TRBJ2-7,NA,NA,TGTGCCAGCAGCCAGGGGCGCCCCTTTAACTACGAGCAGTACTTC,CASSQGRPFNYEQYF
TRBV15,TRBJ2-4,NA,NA,TGTGCCACCAGCAGAGAACCTCTGGGCAGAGCCAAAAACATTCAGTACTTC,CATSREPLGRAKNIQYF
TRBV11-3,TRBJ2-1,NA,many,TGTGCCAGCAGCCCTTCGACAGACTCCTACAATGAGCAGTTCTTC,CASSPSTDSYNEQFF
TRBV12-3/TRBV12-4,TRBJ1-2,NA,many,TGTGCCAGCAGTTGGTTATCAGAGAACTATGGCTACACCTTC,CASSWLSENYGYTF
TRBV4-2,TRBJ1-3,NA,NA,TGTGCCAGCAGCCAAGTCGGGGGCTCCTCTGGAAACACCATATATTTT,CASSQVGGSSGNTIYF
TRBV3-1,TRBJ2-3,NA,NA,TGTGCCAGCAGCCAAGATCAAGTTGGAGGTATTAGGCAGTATTTT,CASSQDQVGGIRQYF
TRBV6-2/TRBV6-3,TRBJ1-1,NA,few,TGTGCCAGCAGTTACTCAGCCCTGGGGACACCGAACACTGAAGCTTTCTTT,CASSYSALGTPNTEAFF
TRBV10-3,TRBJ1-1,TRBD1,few,TGTGCCATCAGGACGGGACAGGTGAACACTGAAGCTTTCTTT,CAIRTGQVNTEAFF
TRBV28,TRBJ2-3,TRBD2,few,TGTGCCAGCATGGGAGCGGGAGCCGTAGATACGCAGTATTTT,CASMGAGAVDTQYF
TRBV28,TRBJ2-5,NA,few,TGTGCCAGCAGAAACCCCGCTTTAAAGACCCAGTACTTC,CASRNPALKTQYF
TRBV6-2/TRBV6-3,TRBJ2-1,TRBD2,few,TGTGCCAGCAGTTATCCGGTTATGGGGACTAGCGGGAATGAGCAGTTCTTC,CASSYPVMGTSGNEQFF
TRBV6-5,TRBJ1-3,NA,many,TGTGCCAGCAGGTTCAGGGGATTTGGAAACACCATATATTTT,CASRFRGFGNTIYF
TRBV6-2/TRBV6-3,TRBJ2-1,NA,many,TGTGCCAGCCTCGGCCAGGGGGGGTACAATGAGCAGTTCTTC,CASLGQGGYNEQFF
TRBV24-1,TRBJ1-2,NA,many,TGTGCCACCAGTGGGGTGGCTTGGGACTATGGCTACACCTTC,CATSGVAWDYGYTF